One sample yielded the 22 T cell receptor beta chains listed below, sequenced in a study of vaccination and CD4 T cells after COVID-19. These receptors have no known antigen. Oncomine TCR Beta short-read sequencing was applied to DNA from cultured CD4+ T cells. TCRdb reanalysed the PCR reads using MiXCR and keeps one entry per CDR3 protein. The sample yields more than 13,000 distinct CDR3 sequences, under 85% seen once. The sample's treatment: approximately nine-day PBMC culture with coronavirus spike peptide pools or control peptides (ViraFEST assay). Sequencing was done on a sample of CD4+ T cells from blood, cultured in vitro. These receptor sequences come from a human donor who had recovered from COVID-19.

The chain joins TRBV19 to TRBJ1-1; tentative D call: TRBD1 (6 bases). V was clipped by 4 bases and J by 7 bases, with 16 bases between them. Germline CDR1 LNHDA, CDR2 SQIVND (reference sequence). CDR3 length: 14 amino acids. The CDR3 sequence: CASSTEGHLLEAFF. CDR3 bases: TGTGCCAGTAGTACAGAGGGACACCTACTTGAAGCTTTCTTT.

The chain employs TRBV4-2 and TRBJ2-2; possibly TRBD2 for D (6 bases). V gave up 1 base and J gave up 0 bases, with 6 bases separating them. The V gene's germline CDR1 is LGHNA and CDR2 YNFKEQ. The CDR3 runs 15 residues. The CDR3 region is CASSQGLANTGELFF. DNA for the CDR3: TGTGCCAGCAGCCAAGGACTAGCGAACACCGGGGAGCTGTTTTTT.

The chain has TRBV7-2 and TRBJ2-7; D possibly corresponds to TRBD1 (6 bases). V dropped 2 bases and J dropped 7 bases, with 21 bases sitting between them. CDR3 length equals 16 residues. CDR1 is SGHTA, CDR2 FQGNSA, per germline. This CDR3 is CASSLSPGQGSREQYF. CDR3 nucleotide sequence: TGTGCCAGCAGCTTATCCCCCGGCCAGGGGAGTAGGGAGCAGTACTTC.

The CDR3 sequence: CAISESRGTDTQYF. The CDR3 DNA sequence: TGTGCCATCAGTGAGTCACGCGGCACAGATACGCAGTATTTT. The rearrangement uses TRBV10-3 and TRBJ2-3, with D hard to call. Germline loops: CDR1 ENHRY, CDR2 SYGVKD. The CDR3 extends over 14 amino acids. Deletions cut 0 bases from V and 1 base from J, with 5 bases between.

This sequence joins TRBV27 and TRBJ2-3; the D is unclear. CDR3 length: 12 residues. CDR1 MNHEY and CDR2 SMNVEV come from the germline V gene (reference sequence). Trimming left V 3 bases short and J 2 bases short, with 3 bases between. CDR3 sequence reads: CASSFNTDTQYF. CDR3 in DNA: TGTGCCAGCAGTTTCAACACAGATACGCAGTATTTT.

The V call is TRBV6-1, the J call TRBJ1-2; 12 nucleotides align to TRBD1. The length of the CDR3 is 17 residues. The ends lost 10 bases at V and 4 bases at J; junction bases unmatched: 16. CDR1 and CDR2 from the germline V gene are MNHNS and SASEGT. The CDR3 region has the DNA TGTGCCACCAAGCCCGGGACAGGGGGCTCAAATTTCTATGGCTACACCTTC. The encoded protein is CATKPGTGGSNFYGYTF.

The chain combines TRBV12-3 or TRBV12-4 with TRBJ1-5, with TRBD1 identical over 9 bases. J gave up 4 bases and V 5 bases, and 9 bases lay outside the gene matches. There are 16 residues in the CDR3. The CDR3, as DNA: TGTGCCAGCAGTCCGACCATACAGGGGGCAAATCAGCCCCAGCATTTT. Encoded protein: CASSPTIQGANQPQHF.

This rearrangement joins TRBV6-2 or TRBV6-3 to TRBJ2-5; no clear D. Germline V gene data show CDR1 as MNHEY and CDR2 as SVGEGT. Trimming stripped 6 bases from V and 1 base from J, with 9 bases between. This CDR3 is built from 13 residues. The CDR3 loop is CASSPPPQETQYF. The CDR3 DNA reads as TGTGCCAGCAGCCCTCCCCCCCAAGAGACCCAGTACTTC.

The rearrangement joins TRBV7-8 to TRBJ1-5; D ambiguous. Germline V gives CDR1 SGHVS, CDR2 FQNEAQ. The CDR3 runs to 13 residues. Trimming shortened V by 3 bases and J by 2 bases, and 5 bases separated the two germline ends. In DNA form, the CDR3 reads TGTGCCAGCAGCTTGCGTGGCAATCAGCCCCAGCATTTT. Translating gives CASSLRGNQPQHF.

The chain links TRBV6-2 or TRBV6-3 to TRBJ1-5; 9 nucleotides match TRBD1. The CDR3 is 13 residues long. Germline V gene lookup returns CDR1 MNHEY and CDR2 SVGEGT. V was pared by 8 bases and J by 15 bases, with 14 bases of the junction left unmatched. The CDR3, as DNA: TGTGCCAGCTGTTCTAATACGGACAGGGGAGGGCATTTT. Translated: CASCSNTDRGGHF.

The sample holds one count of this clonotype. The V call is TRBV5-4, the J call TRBJ2-3, with D tentatively TRBD1 (7 bases). Germline-derived CDR1 and CDR2 are SGHNT and YYREEE (reference sequence). Trimming left V 4 bases short and J 5 bases short, with 14 bases between. The CDR3 runs 14 residues. The CDR3 nucleotides read TGTGCCAGCAGCACACAGGGGCGGGGAGATACGCAGTATTTT. Protein sequence: CASSTQGRGDTQYF.

The chain joins TRBV6-1 to TRBJ1-5, with D hard to call. The germline V gene has CDR1 MNHNS and CDR2 SASEGT. V shed 6 bases and J shed 5 bases, with 14 bases lying between them. The CDR3 spans 14 residues. CDR3 residues: CASRPGIAHQPQHF. The DNA of the CDR3 is TGTGCCAGCAGACCCGGGATAGCCCATCAGCCCCAGCATTTT.

The rearrangement links TRBV20-1 to TRBJ1-5; D perhaps matches TRBD1 (5 bases). V was pared by 0 bases and J by 4 bases, with 16 bases between. Germline lookup yields CDR1 DFQATT and CDR2 SNEGSKA (reference sequence). The CDR3 is made up of 16 amino acids. In DNA, the CDR3 is TGCAGTGCTAGAGATTTCGCCAGGGAAACGAATCAGCCCCAGCATTTT. Translating gives CSARDFARETNQPQHF.

This chain uses TRBV11-3 with TRBJ2-5; maybe TRBD1 (6 bases). Looked up from germline, CDR1 is SGHNT and CDR2 is YENEEA. The CDR3 spans 16 residues. Trimming cost V 1 base and J 2 bases, with 14 bases left between them. CDR3 region: CASSLGSIGQQETQYF. The DNA for the CDR3 is TGTGCCAGCAGCTTAGGCTCCATAGGACAGCAAGAGACCCAGTACTTC.

The chain combines TRBV9 with TRBJ1-3; no clear D gene. There are 12 residues in the CDR3. The germline V gene encodes CDR1 SGDLS and CDR2 YYNGEE. Trimming left V 0 bases short and J 8 bases short, with 6 bases between. The CDR3 loop reads CASSVGRDTIYF. The CDR3 nucleotides read TGTGCCAGCAGCGTAGGGAGGGACACCATATATTTT.

This clonotype came up once. This rearrangement joins TRBV19 to TRBJ1-6; D remains ambiguous. V lost 0 bases to trimming and J lost 14 bases, with 17 bases between them. The germline V gene encodes CDR1 LNHDA and CDR2 SQIVND (reference sequence). The CDR3 runs 15 residues. CDR3 sequence (DNA): TGTGCCAGTAGTATAGATCTCTCCGGGCGGGTCGCCCTCCACTTT. Its protein product is CASSIDLSGRVALHF.

The CDR3 loop reads CASSLRTLSTDTQYF. The CDR3 DNA sequence: TGTGCCAGCAGCTTAAGGACTCTTAGCACAGATACGCAGTATTTT. The chain joins TRBV5-5 to TRBJ2-3; D might be TRBD2 (5 bases). V was shortened by 2 bases and J by 0 bases, with 10 bases between the two germline ends. CDR1 is SGHKS, CDR2 YYEKEE, per germline (reference sequence). The CDR3 length is 15 residues. Full variable domain (outside the CDR3, taken from reference TRBV5-5 and TRBJ2-3): DAGVTQSPTHLIKTRGQQVTLRCSPISGHKSVSWYQQVLGQGPQFIFQYYEKEERGRGNFPDRFSARQFPNYSSELNVNALLLGDSALYLCASSLRTLSTDTQYFGPGTRLTVL.

This clonotype showed up just once. J is TRBJ1-2 and V is TRBV2; 7 nucleotides align to TRBD1. The CDR3 covers 13 residues. The germline V gene has CDR1 SNHLY and CDR2 FYNNEI. V shed 3 bases, J shed 4 bases, and the junction held 2 bases outside the gene matches. In DNA form, the CDR3 reads TGTGCCAGCAGTGAGGACAGGCTCTATGGCTACACCTTC. This translates into CASSEDRLYGYTF.

CDR3 in amino acids: CASSIREGNQPQHF. The CDR3 region has the DNA TGTGCCAGCAGTATTAGAGAGGGGAATCAGCCCCAGCATTTT. The rearrangement uses TRBV2 and TRBJ1-5, with a tentative D call TRBD1 (5 bases). V dropped 5 bases and J dropped 4 bases, with 12 bases sitting between them. Germline values: CDR1 SNHLY, CDR2 FYNNEI. The CDR3 sequence is 14 residues long.

This CDR3 reads CATSKGGQGYNEQFF. The CDR3 nucleotides read TGTGCCACCAGTAAAGGGGGACAGGGGTACAATGAGCAGTTCTTC. This chain links TRBV24-1 with TRBJ2-1, with 10 bases fitting TRBD1. V gave up 6 bases and J gave up 4 bases; unmatched junction bases: 5. CDR3 length equals 15 residues. CDR1 is KGHDR and CDR2 is SFDVKD in the germline V gene.

This clonotype was found a few times. The chain has TRBV6-1 and TRBJ2-5; 7 positions agree with TRBD2. The CDR3 has 18 residues. The V gene end was trimmed by 6 bases and the J gene end by 5 bases; junction bases not matched to a gene: 21. Per the germline V gene, CDR1 is MNHNS and CDR2 is SASEGT. Written as DNA, the CDR3 is TGTGCCAGCAGCTCTGCCATGGGCAGGGAGGGTGTTGGGGAGACCCAGTACTTC. It translates to CASSSAMGREGVGETQYF.

The V gene is TRBV6-5, the J gene TRBJ1-2; D uncertain. Trimming removed 2 bases from V and 8 bases from J, with 12 bases in between. The CDR3 has 13 residues. The germline V gene encodes CDR1 MNHEY and CDR2 SVGAGI. For the CDR3, the DNA is TGTGCCAGCAGTTACAGCGCCAGGAGAGGCTACACCTTC. Translated, it gives CASSYSARRGYTF.